Below, 13 T cell receptor beta chains from the same sample are listed, as sequenced in a study of blood T cell repertoires in COVID-19. The repertoire was sequenced with immunoSEQ multiplex PCR; TCRdb's copy has only in-frame clones and lacks some. The table shows 230,000 or so clones, with approximately 84% occurring only once. What was sequenced was peripheral blood. These receptors all come from a man between 50 and 59 years old with active or convalescent COVID-19.

DNA for the CDR3: TGTGCCAGCATTTCCGGACATCCAGGAACAACTAATGAAAAACTGTTTTTT. This sequence encodes CASISGHPGTTNEKLFF. This chain connects TRBV28 to TRBJ1-4; possible D gene TRBD1, 5 bases. This CDR3 spans 17 amino acids. V lost 7 bases, J lost 0 bases, and 18 bases lay in between. Germline CDR1 reads MDHEN; CDR2 reads SYDVKM.

This CDR3 is CASGLGLAGGSTGELFF. In nucleotides, the CDR3 is TGTGCTAGTGGTTTGGGACTAGCGGGGGGAAGCACCGGGGAGCTGTTTTTT. The J gene is TRBJ2-2, the V gene TRBV12-5; 13 bases agree with TRBD2. This CDR3 region has 17 residues. Germline V gene sequence: CDR1 LGHNT, CDR2 FRNRAP. After removal of 1 base from V and 4 bases from J, the junction contained 3 bases not matched to a gene.

The chain's CDR3 is CASSLTGGYGYTF. CDR3 bases: TGTGCCAGCAGCTTAACGGGGGGCTATGGCTACACCTTC. V is TRBV7-9 and J is TRBJ1-2; D may be TRBD1 (5 bases). Trimming shortened V by 2 bases and J by 4 bases, and 8 bases separated the two germline ends. Germline V CDR1 and CDR2: SEHNR, FQNEAQ (reference sequence). The CDR3 is 13 residues long.

The chain couples TRBV9 to TRBJ2-1; D not resolved. Germline lookup yields CDR1 SGDLS and CDR2 YYNGEE. The CDR3 length is 17 residues. Trimming stripped 0 bases from V and 0 bases from J, with 13 bases between. The CDR3 coding sequence is TGTGCCAGCAGCGTAGAGATTCGCCGCAGCTCCTACAATGAGCAGTTCTTC. It encodes CASSVEIRRSSYNEQFF.

As to this clone: Other nucleotide sequences in the sample specify the same CDR3. This sequence joins TRBV7-6 and TRBJ2-2, with 11 bases lining up with TRBD2. J gave up 5 bases and V 6 bases, and 5 bases lay outside the gene matches. The CDR3 is 15 amino acids. Germline V CDR1 and CDR2: SGHVS, FNYEAQ. As DNA, the CDR3 is TGTGCCAGCAGTTTACTAGCGGGGGATACCGGGGAGCTGTTTTTT. Its translation is CASSLLAGDTGELFF. Full variable domain (outside the CDR3, taken from reference TRBV7-6 and TRBJ2-2): GAGVSQSPRYKVTKRGQDVALRCDPISGHVSLYWYRQALGQGPEFLTYFNYEAQQDKSGLPNDRFSAERPEGSISTLTIQRTEQRDSAMYRCASSLLAGDTGELFFGEGSRLTVL.

The chain combines TRBV6-5 with TRBJ2-1; D ambiguous. The CDR3 totals 15 residues. Germline V lookup: CDR1 MNHEY, CDR2 SVGAGI. Trimming took off 2 bases at V and 3 bases at J, with 11 bases between the two ends. The CDR3 region has the DNA TGTGCCAGCAGTTACAATACGGGTGACTACAATGAGCAGTTCTTC. Encoded protein: CASSYNTGDYNEQFF.

This clone was seen just once. The V call is TRBV19, the J call TRBJ1-2, with a possible D match to TRBD1 (5 bases). The CDR3 length is 13 residues. CDR1 LNHDA and CDR2 SQIVND come from the germline V gene (reference sequence). The germline V and J ends were trimmed by 3 bases and 4 bases, with 9 bases remaining between them. The CDR3 DNA reads TGTGCCAGTAGTATGATTACAGGCTATGGCTACACCTTC. Protein product: CASSMITGYGYTF.

The chain recombines TRBV9 with TRBJ2-1; TRBD2 agrees at 9 bases. The CDR3 extends over 20 amino acids. CDR1 and CDR2 (germline): SGDLS, YYNGEE. Trimming cost V 4 bases and J 0 bases; bases outside gene matches: 17. The CDR3: CASSPRASGDIPSSYNEQFF. CDR3 sequence (DNA): TGTGCCAGCAGCCCCAGGGCTAGCGGGGATATACCTAGCTCCTACAATGAGCAGTTCTTC.

This sequence joins TRBV18 and TRBJ2-7; the match to TRBD1 covers 9 bases. V shed 5 bases, J shed 2 bases, and the junction held 4 bases outside the gene matches. Germline assignment: CDR1 KGHSH and CDR2 LQKENI. CDR3 length equals 14 residues. CDR3 residues: CASSVQGAPYEQYF. CDR3 in DNA: TGTGCCAGCTCAGTACAGGGGGCTCCCTACGAGCAGTACTTC. Drawing the rest from reference TRBV18 and TRBJ2-7, the complete variable domain is NAGVMQNPRHLVRRRGQEARLRCSPMKGHSHVYWYRQLPEEGLKFMVYLQKENIIDESGMPKERFSAEFPKEGPSILRIQQVVRGDSAAYFCASSVQGAPYEQYFGPGTRLTVT.

The count of this clone is one. The chain recombines TRBV19 with TRBJ1-5, with 7 positions matching TRBD1. Germline CDR1 reads LNHDA; CDR2 reads SQIVND (reference sequence). This CDR3 spans 15 amino acids. V lost 6 bases, J lost 5 bases, and 10 bases stayed unmatched. CDR3 coding DNA: TGTGCCAGTAGCGATACGGACAGGTACGATCAGCCCCAGCATTTT. Protein sequence: CASSDTDRYDQPQHF.

The V and J genes are TRBV5-1 and TRBJ2-2, with TRBD2 matching 8 bases. The germline gives CDR1 SGHRS, CDR2 YFSETQ. The trim removed 4 bases at V and 4 bases at J, leaving 6 bases unmatched. The CDR3 loop spans 15 amino acids. This chain's CDR3 is CASSLPGGPTGELFF. CDR3 bases: TGCGCCAGCAGCCTTCCGGGGGGGCCCACCGGGGAGCTGTTTTTT. Full variable domain (rest looked up from reference TRBV5-1 and TRBJ2-2): KAGVTQTPRYLIKTRGQQVTLSCSPISGHRSVSWYQQTPGQGLQFLFEYFSETQRNKGNFPGRFSGRQFSNSRSEMNVSTLELGDSALYLCASSLPGGPTGELFFGEGSRLTVL.

This chain connects TRBV6-2 or TRBV6-3 to TRBJ2-2; D is possibly TRBD1 (6 bases). CDR1 is MNHEY, CDR2 SVGEGT, per germline. The V end lost 6 bases, the J end lost 6 bases, and 11 bases lay between the germline ends. CDR3 length: 13 residues. The CDR3 reads CASSNAGAGELFF. CDR3 sequence (DNA): TGTGCCAGCAGCAACGCAGGGGCCGGGGAGCTGTTTTTT.

V gene TRBV28 combines with J gene TRBJ1-4; the D gene is possibly TRBD1 (6 bases). The CDR3 has 14 residues. V was trimmed by 5 bases and J by 8 bases, leaving 15 bases between them. Germline assignment: CDR1 MDHEN and CDR2 SYDVKM. The CDR3 nucleotides are TGTGCCAGCAGTCCAGGGGTAATGACGGAAAAACTGTTTTTT. Translation gives CASSPGVMTEKLFF.